Shown below are 5 T cell receptor beta chains from a single sample sequenced in a study of control samples from healthy donors and cancer patients. Sequencing used immunoSEQ multiplex PCR; TCRdb keeps in-frame clones, though not all of them. The table shows 95,000 to 150,000 clones, with around 90% occurring only once. Sequencing was carried out using blood. The receptors come from a man between 40 and 49 years old in good health.

The chain employs TRBV7-2 and TRBJ1-2, with D possibly matching TRBD1 (5 bases). With 0 bases removed from V and 4 bases from J, the gap between germline ends came to 21 bases. The CDR3 has 18 amino acids. Germline CDR1 SGHTA, CDR2 FQGNSA. The CDR3 sequence: CASSLAGLGRSVGYGYTF. CDR3 nucleotide sequence: TGTGCCAGCAGCTTAGCAGGCCTGGGGCGTTCGGTGGGCTATGGCTACACCTTC.

The chain uses TRBV19 and TRBJ2-1, with D possibly being TRBD1 or TRBD2 (5 bases each). CDR3 length: 14 amino acids. Germline V gene sequence: CDR1 LNHDA, CDR2 SQIVND (reference sequence). Trimming shortened V by 3 bases and J by 4 bases, and 10 bases separated the two germline ends. CDR3 coding DNA: TGTGCCAGTAGTATGTCGGGGCAATACAATGAGCAGTTCTTC. Its translation: CASSMSGQYNEQFF. Filled out from reference TRBV19 and TRBJ2-1, the complete variable domain reads DGGITQSPKYLFRKEGQNVTLSCEQNLNHDAMYWYRQDPGQGLRLIYYSQIVNDFQKGDIAEGYSVSREKKESFPLTVTSAQKNPTAFYLCASSMSGQYNEQFFGPGTRLTVL.

The chain combines TRBV7-3 with TRBJ1-2, with 11 bases lining up with TRBD1. Germline trimming cut 6 bases from V and 9 bases from J; bases unmatched to any gene: 6. Per germline, CDR1 SGHTA and CDR2 FQGTGA. This CDR3 comprises 13 residues. This CDR3 is CASSLGQGDRYTF. The CDR3 coding sequence is TGTGCCAGCAGTTTGGGACAGGGGGATCGCTACACCTTC.

This chain links TRBV5-5 with TRBJ1-5, with 11 positions matching TRBD1. Per germline, CDR1 SGHKS and CDR2 YYEKEE (reference sequence). There are 18 residues in the CDR3. The V segment lost 4 bases and the J segment 2 bases; nucleotides outside the gene matches: 11. The CDR3 loop is CASSLGWTGGSGNQPQHF. In DNA, the CDR3 is TGTGCCAGCAGCCTTGGATGGACAGGGGGCTCGGGCAATCAGCCCCAGCATTTT.

This rearrangement joins TRBV6-1 to TRBJ2-3, with 11 bases matching TRBD1. There are 16 residues in the CDR3. Germline assignment: CDR1 MNHNS and CDR2 SASEGT. Germline trimming cut 2 bases from V and 4 bases from J; bases unmatched to any gene: 5. Here the CDR3 reads CASSETTGQGADTQYF. The CDR3 DNA sequence: TGTGCCAGCAGTGAAACGACGGGACAGGGGGCAGATACGCAGTATTTT.